A selection of T cell receptor beta chains follows, all from one sample in a study of graft-versus-host responses after intestinal transplantation. Measured with immunoSEQ multiplex PCR; TCRdb has only the in-frame clones, and not every one. The sample shows tens of thousands of clones, over 85% of them seen only once. Sample: PBMCs, taken 16 days after intestinal transplant. These receptors came from a human patient who received an intestinal transplant, so some T cells may come from the graft donor. Each CDR3 is given with its conserved first and last residue.

CASSSSNTGELFF	TRBV7-9	TRBJ2-2
CASSPPYEQYF	TRBV5-8	TRBJ2-7
CASSRSSGGNTGELFF	TRBV13	TRBJ2-2
CASKRQEGSSYEQYF	TRBV5-1	TRBJ2-7
CASSSPGQGAENTEAFF	TRBV5-1	TRBJ1-1
CASSSYGGVDNEQFF	TRBV11-2	TRBJ2-1
CSGLTGYDEQFF	TRBV29-1	TRBJ2-1
CASSPPGTLRSYEQYF	TRBV7-9	TRBJ2-7
CATLRGGDQPQHF	TRBV28	TRBJ1-5
CASSSGLVNNEQFF	TRBV10-1	TRBJ2-1
CASSFTRAYEQYF	TRBV11-2	TRBJ2-7
CASSVEGVQETQYF	TRBV9	TRBJ2-5
CASSDSAGGPGDTQYF	TRBV6-4	TRBJ2-3
CASSQGTSGREQYF	TRBV4-1	TRBJ2-7
CASSMAEDIDYGYTF	TRBV19	TRBJ1-2
CASSLGRGETQYF	TRBV7-7	TRBJ2-5
CASSLVSGGWGETQYF	TRBV11-2	TRBJ2-5
CASSPGALDTQYF	TRBV19	TRBJ2-3
CASSSLLTVSISGANVLTF	TRBV5-5	TRBJ2-6
CASRTPGGETQYF	TRBV6-5	TRBJ2-5
CASRGGWGTDTQYF	TRBV28	TRBJ2-3
CASSSRLAGGGTDTQYF	TRBV11-3	TRBJ2-3
CASSSEGQLYEQYF	TRBV5-1	TRBJ2-7
CASSLTGSYEQYF	TRBV27	TRBJ2-7
CASSQGAGSGNTIYF	TRBV4-1	TRBJ1-3
CASSGWDASSYNEQFF	TRBV10-1	TRBJ2-1
CASSIQGAGNQPQHF	TRBV6-6	TRBJ1-5
CASSQGGAGQPQHF	TRBV14	TRBJ1-5
CASVGNEQFF	TRBV2	TRBJ2-1
CASSYSALERSWTAF	TRBV6-6	TRBJ1-2
CASRASGVTEAFF	TRBV6-1	TRBJ1-1
CASSDSWGDTWGIQYF	TRBV2	TRBJ2-4
CASSVSRLALFYEQYF	TRBV6-1	TRBJ2-7
CASTSYANTEAFF	TRBV7-9	TRBJ1-1
CASSVQLDSLYEQYF	TRBV28	TRBJ2-7
CASSWTDSFTEAFF	TRBV27	TRBJ1-1
CASSARFRADRTNTGELFF	TRBV9	TRBJ2-2
CASSPLGGFNEQFF	TRBV6-6	TRBJ2-1
CASSLPGTSGQETQYF	TRBV5-8	TRBJ2-5
CASSPLPGQGTYEQYF	TRBV18	NA
CAWSVEEQYF	TRBV30	TRBJ2-7
CASSQDEYLEQFF	TRBV4-3	TRBJ2-1